A single sample gave rise to the 20 T cell receptor beta chains below, sequenced in a study of T cells after yellow fever vaccination. TCRdb processed the 5' RACE reads anew with MiXCR; each CDR3 protein has one entry. This table has about 120,000 distinct CDR3 sequences, about 7.8% appearing once. Sequenced material: CD4+ T cells sorted from PBMCs, taken 45 days after the first yellow fever vaccination. The receptor source for this set is a man between 18 and 29 years old who received the YFV17D yellow fever vaccine.

This clonotype has a count of ten or more. This chain joins TRBV3-1 and TRBJ2-5, with a weak D call TRBD1 (6 bases). The CDR3 totals 14 residues. V was shortened by 5 bases and J by 4 bases, with 14 bases between the two germline ends. CDR1 is LGHDT and CDR2 is YNNKEL in the germline V gene (reference sequence). The CDR3: CASSLQGGGETQYF. The CDR3 nucleotides are TGTGCCAGCAGCTTACAGGGTGGAGGAGAGACCCAGTACTTC.

The chain combines TRBV19 with TRBJ2-1, with D unresolved. Germline V gene sequence: CDR1 LNHDA, CDR2 SQIVND (reference sequence). This CDR3 region has 13 residues. V was trimmed by 10 bases and J by 0 bases, leaving 10 bases between them. CDR3 in amino acids: CATQESSYNEQFF. As DNA, the CDR3 is TGTGCCACTCAGGAGAGCTCCTACAATGAGCAGTTCTTC. Combining the CDR3 with reference TRBV19 and TRBJ2-1 gives the whole variable domain DGGITQSPKYLFRKEGQNVTLSCEQNLNHDAMYWYRQDPGQGLRLIYYSQIVNDFQKGDIAEGYSVSREKKESFPLTVTSAQKNPTAFYLCATQESSYNEQFFGPGTRLTVL.

This clonotype has ten or more counts. The genes are TRBV20-1 and TRBJ1-5; D might be TRBD1 (5 bases). This CDR3 is built from 14 residues. Germline V gives CDR1 DFQATT, CDR2 SNEGSKA (reference sequence). Trimming removed 6 bases at V and 11 bases at J, with 23 bases between. The CDR3 loop reads CSARQRGVGLTQHF. Here the CDR3 DNA reads TGCAGTGCCAGACAGAGAGGGGTAGGGTTGACCCAGCATTTT.

This clonotype was counted many times. This chain connects TRBV11-3 to TRBJ2-1; TRBD2 agrees at 8 bases. The CDR3 sequence is 15 residues long. Germline CDR1 and CDR2: SGHNT and YENEEA. V lost 5 bases and J lost 4; bases outside the gene matches: 7. In nucleotides, the CDR3 is TGTGCCAGCAGCCGGGGGGGGACACTATACAATGAGCAGTTCTTC. This codes for CASSRGGTLYNEQFF.

This clonotype was detected ten times or more. The chain uses TRBV4-2 and TRBJ2-1; 8 bases are a match to TRBD1. The V segment lost 4 bases and the J segment 8 bases; nucleotides outside the gene matches: 13. The CDR3 totals 16 residues. CDR1 LGHNA and CDR2 YNFKEQ come from the germline V gene. CDR3 DNA sequence: TGTGCCAGCAGCCCCCGGTCAGGGGGCAATGGGTATGAGCAGTTCTTC. This gives the protein CASSPRSGGNGYEQFF.

The gene calls are TRBV10-3 and TRBJ1-4; D call uncertain. This CDR3 spans 12 amino acids. Germline V gene lookup returns CDR1 ENHRY and CDR2 SYGVKD. Trimming shortened V by 7 bases and J by 5 bases, and 8 bases separated the two germline ends. Written as DNA, the CDR3 is TGTGCCATCAAGGGCCCCAATGAAAAACTGTTTTTT. Translation gives CAIKGPNEKLFF.

Only a few counts were recorded for this clonotype. The rearrangement joins TRBV5-4 to TRBJ2-3; 7 bases match TRBD1. J gave up 4 bases and V 7 bases, and 9 bases lay outside the gene matches. The CDR3 length is 14 residues. The germline V gene encodes CDR1 SGHNT and CDR2 YYREEE (reference sequence). CDR3: CASATDRVADTQYF. The CDR3 nucleotides are TGTGCCAGCGCAACCGACAGGGTGGCAGATACGCAGTATTTT.

This clonotype was seen at least ten times. The rearrangement joins TRBV20-1 to TRBJ2-7, with 12 nucleotides matching TRBD1. The germline CDR1 and CDR2 sequences are DFQATT and SNEGSKA (reference sequence). J lost 3 bases, V lost 6 bases, and 15 bases had no gene match. The CDR3 is 17 residues long. CDR3 coding DNA: TGCAGTGCAACCCGGGACAGGGGGCATCTTTTGGACTACGAGCAGTACTTC. Its protein is CSATRDRGHLLDYEQYF.

The chain joins TRBV5-4 to TRBJ2-5, with a weak D call TRBD2 (6 bases). Trimming removed 2 bases at V and 5 bases at J, with 13 bases between. The CDR3 has 14 residues. The V gene's germline CDR1 is SGHNT and CDR2 YYREEE (reference sequence). In DNA, the CDR3 is TGTGCCAGCAGCTTTCGGGGGACCAGGGAGACCCAGTACTTC. Translated, it gives CASSFRGTRETQYF.

This clonotype was counted at least ten times. This chain connects TRBV6-2 or TRBV6-3 to TRBJ2-3; D possibly uses TRBD1 or TRBD2 (5 bases each). Germline CDR1 and CDR2: MNHEY and SVGEGT. With 4 bases removed from V and 4 bases from J, the gap between germline ends came to 9 bases. The CDR3 is 13 residues long. CDR3 DNA sequence: TGTGCCAGCAGTTGGGACCGGGCAGATACGCAGTATTTT. It specifies CASSWDRADTQYF.

To note about this clonotype: A read error may explain this, as a much larger clone is one base away. The chain combines TRBV3-1 with TRBJ2-1, with 10 bases aligning to TRBD1. Germline V gene data show CDR1 as LGHDT and CDR2 as YNNKEL (reference sequence). There are 15 residues in the CDR3. The CDR3, as DNA: TGTGCCAGCACCCAACGGGACAGGGGCTACAATGAGCAGTTCTTC. Its translation: CASTQRDRGYNEQFF.

This clonotype was counted at least ten times. The chain is built from TRBV5-1 and TRBJ2-1; D is uncertain. V lost 2 bases to trimming and J lost 0 bases, with 18 bases between them. The germline V gene has CDR1 SGHRS and CDR2 YFSETQ. The CDR3 is 18 amino acids. The CDR3 DNA follows: TGCGCCAGCAGCTTTAGGTTATTCGGGCGCGACTCCTACAATGAGCAGTTCTTC. As protein: CASSFRLFGRDSYNEQFF.

The chain joins TRBV20-1 to TRBJ1-1; 9 bases match TRBD1. The J segment lost 0 bases and the V segment lost 3 bases, leaving 20 bases of the junction unmatched. The CDR3 covers 20 residues. The germline gives CDR1 DFQATT, CDR2 SNEGSKA (reference sequence). In nucleotides, the CDR3 is TGCAGTGCTAGGGATGTCTCCATCCGGGACAGGGACAGGATGAACACTGAAGCTTTCTTT. Amino acid sequence: CSARDVSIRDRDRMNTEAFF.

This clonotype was seen at least ten times. The chain uses TRBV7-9 and TRBJ1-6; tentatively, D is TRBD1 (5 bases). This CDR3 region has 15 residues. V shed 1 base and J shed 7 bases, with 11 bases lying between them. The V gene's germline CDR1 is SEHNR and CDR2 FQNEAQ (reference sequence). CDR3 in DNA: TGTGCCAGCAGCTTAGGGGGGTCCAGGAATTCACCCCTCCACTTT. This gives the protein CASSLGGSRNSPLHF.

There are many counts of this clonotype. In DNA, the CDR3 is TGTGCCAGCACTGGCGGGGGAACGAGAGGAAACACCATATATTTT. Translation: CASTGGGTRGNTIYF. The rearrangement joins TRBV6-1 to TRBJ1-3; TRBD1 might be the D (5 bases). CDR1 is MNHNS, CDR2 SASEGT, per germline. The CDR3 length is 15 residues. Trimming removed 7 bases at V and 4 bases at J, with 17 bases between.

V gene TRBV6-2 or TRBV6-3 combines with J gene TRBJ2-5; D call uncertain. Trimming took off 4 bases at V and 5 bases at J, with 11 bases between the two ends. Germline CDR1 reads MNHEY; CDR2 reads SVGEGT. The CDR3 consists of 13 residues. CDR3 coding DNA: TGTGCCAGCAGTTTTCTAGTGGGCGAGACCCAGTACTTC. Protein sequence: CASSFLVGETQYF.

This clonotype has ten or more counts. The chain recombines TRBV5-1 with TRBJ1-4, with D possibly being TRBD1 (5 bases). Trimming removed 6 bases from V and 5 bases from J, with 11 bases in between. There are 13 residues in the CDR3. Germline V gene data show CDR1 as SGHRS and CDR2 as YFSETQ. This CDR3 reads CASTLTGNEKLFF. The CDR3 coding sequence is TGCGCCAGCACCCTAACAGGCAATGAAAAACTGTTTTTT.

This clonotype was detected ten times or more. CDR3 nucleotide sequence: TGTGCCAGCAGCATACAGGGTTTTCAAGAGACCCAGTACTTC. Residues: CASSIQGFQETQYF. The genes are TRBV2 and TRBJ2-5; maybe TRBD1 (6 bases). The germline V gene has CDR1 SNHLY and CDR2 FYNNEI. Trimming pared 6 bases from V and 2 bases from J, leaving 13 bases between. This CDR3 region has 14 residues.

In its sample, this clonotype was seen many times. V and J are TRBV28 and TRBJ2-7; TRBD1 matches at 7 bases. The CDR3 consists of 14 residues. Germline values: CDR1 MDHEN, CDR2 SYDVKM. Unmatched junction bases numbered 4, after V lost 2 bases and J lost 3 bases. DNA for the CDR3: TGTGCCAGCAGTTTAGGCGCAGGGGGCTACGAGCAGTACGTC. Protein: CASSLGAGGYEQYV.

Many counts were recorded for this clonotype. V gene TRBV5-1 combines with J gene TRBJ1-1; perhaps TRBD1 as D (5 bases). Trimming took 6 bases from V and 3 from J, leaving 15 bases between them. Germline CDR1 and CDR2: SGHRS and YFSETQ. This CDR3 comprises 14 residues. CDR3 nucleotide sequence: TGCGCCAGCACACCGGGACGGTCGCACACTGAAGCTTTCTTT. Protein: CASTPGRSHTEAFF.